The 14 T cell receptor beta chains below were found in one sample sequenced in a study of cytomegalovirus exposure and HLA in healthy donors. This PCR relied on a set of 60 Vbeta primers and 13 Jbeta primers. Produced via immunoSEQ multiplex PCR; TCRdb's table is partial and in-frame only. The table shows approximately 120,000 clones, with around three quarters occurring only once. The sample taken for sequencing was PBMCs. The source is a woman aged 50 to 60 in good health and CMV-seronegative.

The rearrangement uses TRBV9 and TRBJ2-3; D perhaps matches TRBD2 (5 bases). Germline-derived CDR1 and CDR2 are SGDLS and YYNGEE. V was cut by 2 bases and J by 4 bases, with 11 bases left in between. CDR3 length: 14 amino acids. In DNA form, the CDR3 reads TGTGCCAGCAGCGTCTCGGGAATGTCAGATACGCAGTATTTT. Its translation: CASSVSGMSDTQYF.

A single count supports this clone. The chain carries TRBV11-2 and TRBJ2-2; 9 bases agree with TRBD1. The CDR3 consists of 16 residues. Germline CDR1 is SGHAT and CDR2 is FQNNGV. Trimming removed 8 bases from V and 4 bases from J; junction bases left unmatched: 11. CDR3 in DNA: TGTGCCAGCCGGGGTCCGGGGACAGGGTCCACCGGGGAGCTGTTTTTT. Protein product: CASRGPGTGSTGELFF.

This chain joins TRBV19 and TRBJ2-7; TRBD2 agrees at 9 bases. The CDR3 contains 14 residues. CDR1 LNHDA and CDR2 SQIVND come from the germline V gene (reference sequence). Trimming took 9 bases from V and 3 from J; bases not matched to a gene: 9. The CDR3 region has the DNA TGTGCCAGCAAGGATCTAGCGGGGAGCTACGAGCAGTACTTC. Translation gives CASKDLAGSYEQYF.

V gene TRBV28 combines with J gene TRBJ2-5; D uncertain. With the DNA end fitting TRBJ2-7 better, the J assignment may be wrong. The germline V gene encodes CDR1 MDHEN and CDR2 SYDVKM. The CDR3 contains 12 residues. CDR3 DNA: TGTGCCAGCAGTACGGCGAACTACGAGCAGTACTTC. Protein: CASSTANYEQYF.

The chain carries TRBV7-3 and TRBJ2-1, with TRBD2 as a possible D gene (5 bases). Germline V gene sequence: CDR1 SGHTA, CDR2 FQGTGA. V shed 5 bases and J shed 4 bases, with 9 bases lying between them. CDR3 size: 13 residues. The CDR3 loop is CASSRGIYNEQFF. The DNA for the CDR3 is TGTGCCAGCAGCCGAGGGATTTACAATGAGCAGTTCTTC.

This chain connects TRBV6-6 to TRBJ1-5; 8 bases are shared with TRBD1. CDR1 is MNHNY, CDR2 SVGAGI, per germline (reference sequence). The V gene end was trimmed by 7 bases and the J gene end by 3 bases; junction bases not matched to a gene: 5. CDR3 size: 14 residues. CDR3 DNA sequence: TGTGCCAGCAACCACAGGGGGATCAATCAGCCCCAGCATTTT. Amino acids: CASNHRGINQPQHF.

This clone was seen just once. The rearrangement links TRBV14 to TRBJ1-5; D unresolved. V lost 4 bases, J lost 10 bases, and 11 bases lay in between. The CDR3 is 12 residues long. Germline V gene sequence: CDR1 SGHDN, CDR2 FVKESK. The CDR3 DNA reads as TGTGCCAGCAGCCGGCCTCTAGGACCCCAGCATTTT. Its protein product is CASSRPLGPQHF.

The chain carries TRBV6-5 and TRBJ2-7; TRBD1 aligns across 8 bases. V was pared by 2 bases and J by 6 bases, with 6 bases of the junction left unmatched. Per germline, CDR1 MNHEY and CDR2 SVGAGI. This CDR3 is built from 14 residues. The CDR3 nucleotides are TGTGCCAGCAGTTACCTAGGACAGGGCGGCGAGCAGTACTTC. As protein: CASSYLGQGGEQYF.

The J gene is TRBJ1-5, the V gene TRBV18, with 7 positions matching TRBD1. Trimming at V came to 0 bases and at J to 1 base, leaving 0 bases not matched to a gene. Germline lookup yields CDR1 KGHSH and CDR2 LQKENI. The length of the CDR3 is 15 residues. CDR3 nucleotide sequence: TGTGCCAGCTCACCACCGGGACAGAGCAATCAGCCCCAGCATTTT. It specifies CASSPPGQSNQPQHF.

Written as DNA, the CDR3 is TGTGCCAGCAGTCCGTTCCGGTACGAGCAGTACTTC. Its protein is CASSPFRYEQYF. The V gene is TRBV28, the J gene TRBJ2-7; D unresolved. The germline CDR1 and CDR2 sequences are MDHEN and SYDVKM. The V end lost 5 bases, the J end lost 4 bases, and 9 bases lay between the germline ends. The CDR3 is 12 amino acids.

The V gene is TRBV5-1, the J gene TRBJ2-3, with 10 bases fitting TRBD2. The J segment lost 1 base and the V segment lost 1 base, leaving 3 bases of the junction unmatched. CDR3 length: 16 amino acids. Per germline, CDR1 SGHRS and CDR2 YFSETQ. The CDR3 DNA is TGCGCCAGCAGCTTGTCACTAGCGGGACGCACAGATACGCAGTATTTT. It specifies CASSLSLAGRTDTQYF.

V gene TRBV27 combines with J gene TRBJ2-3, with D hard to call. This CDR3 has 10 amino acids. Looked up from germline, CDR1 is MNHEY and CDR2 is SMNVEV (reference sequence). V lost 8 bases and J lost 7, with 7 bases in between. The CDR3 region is CASGPYTQYF. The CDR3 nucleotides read TGTGCCAGCGGGCCGTATACGCAGTATTTT.

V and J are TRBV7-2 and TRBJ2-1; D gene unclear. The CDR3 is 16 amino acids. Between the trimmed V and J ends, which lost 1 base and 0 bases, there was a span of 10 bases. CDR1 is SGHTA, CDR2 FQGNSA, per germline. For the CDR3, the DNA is TGTGCCAGCAGCTTAGAGCCCTCGAGCTCCTACAATGAGCAGTTCTTC. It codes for CASSLEPSSSYNEQFF.

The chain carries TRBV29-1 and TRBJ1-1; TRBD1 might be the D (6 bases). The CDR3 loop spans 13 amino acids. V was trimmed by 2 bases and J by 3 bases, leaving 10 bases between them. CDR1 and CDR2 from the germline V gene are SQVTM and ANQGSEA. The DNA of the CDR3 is TGCAGCGTTGAATGGGGGCGGGACACTGAAGCTTTCTTT. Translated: CSVEWGRDTEAFF. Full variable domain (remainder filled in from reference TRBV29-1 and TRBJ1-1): SAVISQKPSRDICQRGTSLTIQCQVDSQVTMMFWYRQQPGQSLTLIATANQGSEATYESGFVIDKFPISRPNLTFSTLTVSNMSPEDSSIYLCSVEWGRDTEAFFGQGTRLTVV.